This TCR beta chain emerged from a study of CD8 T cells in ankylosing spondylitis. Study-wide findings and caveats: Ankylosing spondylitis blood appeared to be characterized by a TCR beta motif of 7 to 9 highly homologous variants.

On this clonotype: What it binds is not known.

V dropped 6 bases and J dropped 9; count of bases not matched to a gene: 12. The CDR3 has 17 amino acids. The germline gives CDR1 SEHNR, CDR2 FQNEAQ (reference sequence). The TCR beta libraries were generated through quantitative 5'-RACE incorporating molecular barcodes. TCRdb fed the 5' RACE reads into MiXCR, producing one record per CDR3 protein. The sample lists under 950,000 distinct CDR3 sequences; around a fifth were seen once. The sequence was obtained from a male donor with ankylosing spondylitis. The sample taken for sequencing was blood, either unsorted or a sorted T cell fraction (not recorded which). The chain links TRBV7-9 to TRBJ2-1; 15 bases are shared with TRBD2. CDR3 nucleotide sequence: TGTGCCAGCAGACCAGGACTAGCGGGAGGGCCGGGGGGTGAGCAGTTCTTC. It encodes CASRPGLAGGPGGEQFF.